Below are 29 T cell receptor beta chains sequenced from a single sample in a study of post-analysis software for immune sequencing data. Carried by the TCR beta cDNA libraries were unique molecular identifiers. From the PCR reads, TCRdb called clonotypes with MiXCR, one entry per CDR3 protein. This table has roughly 430,000 distinct CDR3 sequences, 30% to 45% appearing once. Study-wide results and limits: Comparison of patients with controls showed five TRBV segments more frequent in patients, TRBV5-6, TRBV5-1 and TRBV20-1 among them.

No antigen is known for these receptors. The sample was blood. The origin of the receptors is a girl under 10 years old with multiple sclerosis.

The chain carries TRBV12-3 or TRBV12-4 and TRBJ2-3; the D gene could be TRBD1 or TRBD2 (6 bases each). The CDR3 is 16 amino acids. The ends were cut back, 5 bases at V and 4 bases at J, with 19 bases in the middle. The CDR3 protein is CASSPSGTPSADTQYF. The CDR3 region has the DNA TGTGCCAGCAGTCCATCCGGGACACCTAGCGCAGATACGCAGTATTTT.

As to this clonotype: The junction shows a germline mismatch at one end, possibly a read error. J is TRBJ2-7 and V is TRBV15, with D perhaps TRBD1 (6 bases). The germline V gene encodes CDR1 LNHNV and CDR2 YYDKDF (reference sequence). The length of the CDR3 is 15 residues. DNA of the CDR3: TGTGCCACCGGCAGAGATTGGAGACAGGTATACGAGCAGTACTTC. Translated: CATGRDWRQVYEQYF.

The chain couples TRBV28 to TRBJ2-5, with a tentative D call TRBD2 (6 bases). V lost 5 bases and J lost 11, with 21 bases in between. The CDR3 covers 14 residues. Per germline, CDR1 MDHEN and CDR2 SYDVKM. The CDR3 coding sequence is TGTGCCAGCAGTCCCCAGGGACTGCCTTACCAGCAGTACTTC. Translated: CASSPQGLPYQQYF.

The rearrangement links TRBV12-3 or TRBV12-4 to TRBJ2-5; unclear D gene. V lost 3 bases and J 2 bases, leaving 10 bases between the germline ends. This CDR3 region has 14 residues. The CDR3 here is CASSFLAEQETQYF. The CDR3 nucleotides are TGTGCCAGCAGTTTCCTGGCGGAACAAGAGACCCAGTACTTC.

The chain employs TRBV5-1 and TRBJ1-1; TRBD1 agrees at 11 bases. CDR3 length: 15 residues. Germline CDR1 reads SGHRS; CDR2 reads YFSETQ. Trimming cost V 4 bases and J 4 bases; bases outside gene matches: 6. The CDR3 bases are TGCGCCAGCAGCCCGGACAGGGGGCAGGGCACTGAAGCTTTCTTT. Translated: CASSPDRGQGTEAFF.

The V and J genes are TRBV28 and TRBJ1-6; D call uncertain. Per the germline V gene, CDR1 is MDHEN and CDR2 is SYDVKM. V was clipped by 2 bases and J by 2 bases, with 7 bases between them. The CDR3 sequence is 15 residues long. In DNA, the CDR3 is TGTGCCAGCAGTTTAGTAGGGCCCTATAATTCACCCCTCCACTTT. The encoded protein is CASSLVGPYNSPLHF.

The V call is TRBV7-9, the J call TRBJ2-7; no reliable D call. Trimming shortened V by 4 bases and J by 8 bases, and 18 bases separated the two germline ends. The CDR3 runs 14 residues. In germline, CDR1 is SEHNR, CDR2 FQNEAQ (reference sequence). Here the CDR3 reads CASSSGHGSRKQYF. The CDR3 DNA reads as TGTGCCAGCAGCTCAGGTCACGGATCTAGGAAGCAGTACTTC. Drawing the rest from reference TRBV7-9 and TRBJ2-7, the complete variable domain is DTGVSQNPRHKITKRGQNVTFRCDPISEHNRLYWYRQTLGQGPEFLTYFQNEAQLEKSRLLSDRFSAERPKGSFSTLEIQRTEQGDSAMYLCASSSGHGSRKQYFGPGTRLTVT.

This clonotype occurred a few times. The genes are TRBV5-1 and TRBJ2-1, with D perhaps TRBD1 (5 bases). The CDR3 contains 14 residues. V lost 0 bases, J lost 2 bases, and 6 bases lay in between. Germline assignment: CDR1 SGHRS and CDR2 YFSETQ. The CDR3 sequence is CASSLEQAYNEQFF. DNA for the CDR3: TGCGCCAGCAGCTTGGAACAGGCCTACAATGAGCAGTTCTTC.

The genes are TRBV9 and TRBJ2-1, with TRBD2 as a possible D gene (7 bases). The CDR3 spans 18 residues. From germline, CDR1 is SGDLS and CDR2 YYNGEE. Trimming left V 0 bases short and J 4 bases short, with 20 bases between. CDR3 protein: CASSVGGGGTRSYNEQFF. In DNA form, the CDR3 reads TGTGCCAGCAGCGTAGGGGGGGGCGGGACTCGGTCGTACAATGAGCAGTTCTTC.

The sample holds a few counts of this clonotype. The chain employs TRBV5-1 and TRBJ1-2; a weak D match, TRBD1 (6 bases). With 5 bases removed from V and 7 bases from J, the gap between germline ends came to 18 bases. This CDR3 region has 14 residues. Per the germline V gene, CDR1 is SGHRS and CDR2 is YFSETQ. This CDR3 reads CASRGGQGRGGYTF. The CDR3 nucleotides read TGCGCCAGCAGAGGGGGGCAGGGTCGAGGTGGCTACACCTTC.

The chain couples TRBV5-6 to TRBJ1-2; possible D gene TRBD1, 6 bases. In germline, CDR1 is SGHDT, CDR2 YYEEEE. The germline V and J ends were trimmed by 0 bases and 6 bases, with 9 bases remaining between them. The CDR3 is 13 amino acids. The CDR3 loop reads CASSLVRGHGYTF. The CDR3 nucleotides are TGTGCCAGCAGCTTGGTCAGGGGCCATGGCTACACCTTC.

The gene calls are TRBV2 and TRBJ1-4, with D possibly matching TRBD1 (5 bases). The CDR3 has 17 amino acids. Trimming took off 0 bases at V and 0 bases at J, with 11 bases between the two ends. The germline CDR1 and CDR2 sequences are SNHLY and FYNNEI. The CDR3 bases are TGTGCCAGCAGTGAAGCAGCGACAGAGCCAACTAATGAAAAACTGTTTTTT. Its protein is CASSEAATEPTNEKLFF.

This clonotype has just one count. The gene calls are TRBV12-5 and TRBJ2-1; no clear D gene. Looked up from germline, CDR1 is LGHNT and CDR2 is FRNRAP. V lost 7 bases to trimming and J lost 0 bases, with 13 bases between them. The CDR3 sequence is 15 residues long. The CDR3 region has the DNA TGTGCTAGTGCCACGTTGTCGGGCTCCTACAATGAGCAGTTCTTC. It specifies CASATLSGSYNEQFF.

The V call is TRBV11-2, the J call TRBJ2-1, with D perhaps TRBD1 or TRBD2 (5 bases each). CDR3 length: 13 amino acids. Germline V gene lookup returns CDR1 SGHAT and CDR2 FQNNGV. V lost 0 bases and J lost 6, with 6 bases in between. CDR3: CASSLEGVNEQFF. The DNA of the CDR3 is TGTGCCAGCAGCTTAGAGGGGGTCAATGAGCAGTTCTTC.

The chain has TRBV29-1 and TRBJ2-2, with D hard to call. This CDR3 has 13 residues. CDR1 is SQVTM, CDR2 ANQGSEA, per germline. Between the trimmed V and J ends, which lost 4 bases and 5 bases, there was a span of 11 bases. The CDR3 reads CSVAGSPTGELFF. The CDR3 nucleotides read TGCAGCGTTGCGGGCAGCCCGACCGGGGAGCTGTTTTTT.

The chain carries TRBV10-3 and TRBJ2-7, with D tentatively TRBD1 (5 bases). Per germline, CDR1 ENHRY and CDR2 SYGVKD. V was pared by 3 bases and J by 6 bases, with 12 bases between. The CDR3 spans 13 residues. CDR3 in amino acids: CAISDKGSGEQYF. DNA for the CDR3: TGTGCCATCAGTGATAAGGGGTCGGGCGAGCAGTACTTC.

The V and J genes are TRBV12-3 or TRBV12-4 and TRBJ2-7; D perhaps matches TRBD1 (5 bases). Trimming took off 6 bases at V and 1 base at J, with 16 bases between the two ends. The length of the CDR3 is 15 residues. In DNA, the CDR3 is TGTGCCAGCAGACGACAGTCGCGCCTTTCCTACGAGCAGTACTTC. Translated, it gives CASRRQSRLSYEQYF.

This clonotype was recorded once. The chain carries TRBV12-3 or TRBV12-4 and TRBJ1-5, with unresolved D. The ends were cut back, 1 base at V and 4 bases at J, with 8 bases in the middle. The CDR3 length is 14 residues. CDR3 bases: TGTGCCAGCAGTTTAGAAGTAGGGAATCAGCCCCAGCATTTT. It encodes CASSLEVGNQPQHF.

The rearrangement links TRBV6-5 to TRBJ2-7; 8 positions agree with TRBD1. V was pared by 0 bases and J by 0 bases, with 4 bases of the junction left unmatched. This CDR3 has 16 residues. The V gene's germline CDR1 is MNHEY and CDR2 SVGAGI. CDR3 sequence (DNA): TGTGCCAGCAGTTACTCCTCCCAGGGGGCCTCCTACGAGCAGTACTTC. Translating gives CASSYSSQGASYEQYF.

The chain links TRBV6-2 or TRBV6-3 to TRBJ1-2, with 7 bases fitting TRBD1. Germline V lookup: CDR1 MNHEY, CDR2 SVGEGT. The CDR3 is 14 residues long. Losses at the gene ends were 9 bases for V and 4 bases for J; bases not matched to a gene: 11. CDR3 amino acids: CARTDLQGFYGYTF. The CDR3 coding sequence is TGTGCCAGGACGGACTTACAGGGGTTCTATGGCTACACCTTC.

CDR3 sequence: CASSLRTGSATNEKLFF. The CDR3 nucleotides are TGTGCCAGCAGCTTACGCACAGGATCTGCAACTAATGAAAAACTGTTTTTT. V usage is TRBV7-6 and J usage is TRBJ1-4; D perhaps matches TRBD1 (5 bases). This CDR3 has 17 amino acids. Between the trimmed V and J ends, which lost 2 bases and 0 bases, there was a span of 13 bases. CDR1 and CDR2 from the germline V gene are SGHVS and FNYEAQ.

The chain has TRBV6-6 and TRBJ1-2, with D possibly TRBD1 on 5 matching bases. V was cut by 0 bases and J by 3 bases, with 17 bases left in between. CDR1 is MNHNY, CDR2 SVGAGI, per germline (reference sequence). The CDR3 totals 17 residues. This chain's CDR3 is CASSYSAGSFTHYGYTF. The CDR3 DNA reads as TGTGCCAGCAGTTACTCGGCAGGGTCGTTCACTCACTATGGCTACACCTTC.

The rearrangement joins TRBV7-2 to TRBJ1-1, with D perhaps matching TRBD1 (5 bases). This CDR3 region has 12 residues. Germline V gene sequence: CDR1 SGHTA, CDR2 FQGNSA. Trimming removed 7 bases at V and 6 bases at J, with 12 bases between. CDR3: CASTQAGAEAFF. The CDR3 DNA follows: TGTGCCAGCACCCAAGCGGGGGCTGAAGCTTTCTTT.

This chain connects TRBV7-9 to TRBJ2-1, with unresolved D. Trimming stripped 1 base from V and 4 bases from J, with 17 bases between. The germline gives CDR1 SEHNR, CDR2 FQNEAQ (reference sequence). The CDR3 totals 17 residues. The CDR3 bases are TGTGCCAGCAGCTTAGTCCCCGCTATCCGCCAATACAATGAGCAGTTCTTC. Amino acids: CASSLVPAIRQYNEQFF.

This chain links TRBV9 with TRBJ1-2; D might be TRBD1 (5 bases). V gave up 3 bases and J gave up 8 bases, with 20 bases separating them. Germline V gives CDR1 SGDLS, CDR2 YYNGEE. CDR3 size: 15 residues. The CDR3 coding sequence is TGTGCCAGCAGCGAGGGGTCCAGGGTACCGCTCGGCTACACCTTC. Protein: CASSEGSRVPLGYTF.

This clonotype has only a few counts. The chain employs TRBV6-1 and TRBJ1-2; 9 nucleotides agree with TRBD1. Losses at the gene ends were 2 bases for V and 7 bases for J; bases not matched to a gene: 5. CDR1 and CDR2 (germline): MNHNS, SASEGT. The CDR3 covers 14 residues. This chain's CDR3 is CASSEQQGASGYTF. The CDR3 DNA sequence: TGTGCCAGCAGTGAACAACAGGGGGCGTCTGGCTACACCTTC.

This clonotype appeared a few times. A read error may produce the germline difference seen at one junction end. The J gene is TRBJ2-3, the V gene TRBV7-7; D not resolved. CDR3 length: 16 amino acids. In germline, CDR1 is SSHAT, CDR2 FNYEAQ (reference sequence). CDR3 in amino acids: CASSFCGAISTDTQYF. Here the CDR3 DNA reads TGTGCTAGCAGCTTTTGCGGAGCGATTAGCACAGATACGCAGTATTTT.

Written as DNA, the CDR3 is TGCAGCGTTGTTTCTGGGGGCGCGTGGTACAATGAGCAGTTCTTC. Translating gives CSVVSGGAWYNEQFF. The chain carries TRBV29-1 and TRBJ2-1; D may be TRBD1 (6 bases). The CDR3 has 15 amino acids. Germline-derived CDR1 and CDR2 are SQVTM and ANQGSEA. V was pared by 4 bases and J by 4 bases, with 17 bases between.

V is TRBV6-1 and J is TRBJ2-3; TRBD1 matches 8 bases. CDR3 size: 13 residues. In germline, CDR1 is MNHNS, CDR2 SASEGT. V gave up 5 bases and J gave up 3 bases; unmatched junction bases: 1. The CDR3 region has the DNA TGTGCCAGCAGTTGGGACAGGACAGATACGCAGTATTTT. Encoded protein: CASSWDRTDTQYF.